This T cell receptor (beta chain) was captured in a study of blood T cell repertoires in COVID-19. This clone came up once. Seattle's cohort entered during active infection and was followed longitudinally. Original handling: Scientists estimated how many nucleated cells there were by amplifying reference gene primers. Clones were sequenced by immunoSEQ multiplex PCR, and TCRdb holds only the in-frame ones, with some missing. The V and J calls and clone size come from that table; D and trimming were worked out from the DNA. The sample lists approximately 90,000 clones, roughly nine tenths occurring once. The sequenced material came from peripheral blood. This clonotype was obtained from a man between 60 and 75 years old with COVID-19, enrolled during active disease.

CDR3 sequence reads: CASSSLGTGDTEAFF. CDR3 sequence (DNA): TGTGCCAGCAGCTCACTCGGGACAGGGGACACTGAAGCTTTCTTT. The chain uses TRBV5-6 and TRBJ1-1; 10 nucleotides align to TRBD1. V lost 3 bases and J lost 3; bases outside the gene matches: 5. Germline V gene lookup returns CDR1 SGHDT and CDR2 YYEEEE. The CDR3 covers 15 residues.